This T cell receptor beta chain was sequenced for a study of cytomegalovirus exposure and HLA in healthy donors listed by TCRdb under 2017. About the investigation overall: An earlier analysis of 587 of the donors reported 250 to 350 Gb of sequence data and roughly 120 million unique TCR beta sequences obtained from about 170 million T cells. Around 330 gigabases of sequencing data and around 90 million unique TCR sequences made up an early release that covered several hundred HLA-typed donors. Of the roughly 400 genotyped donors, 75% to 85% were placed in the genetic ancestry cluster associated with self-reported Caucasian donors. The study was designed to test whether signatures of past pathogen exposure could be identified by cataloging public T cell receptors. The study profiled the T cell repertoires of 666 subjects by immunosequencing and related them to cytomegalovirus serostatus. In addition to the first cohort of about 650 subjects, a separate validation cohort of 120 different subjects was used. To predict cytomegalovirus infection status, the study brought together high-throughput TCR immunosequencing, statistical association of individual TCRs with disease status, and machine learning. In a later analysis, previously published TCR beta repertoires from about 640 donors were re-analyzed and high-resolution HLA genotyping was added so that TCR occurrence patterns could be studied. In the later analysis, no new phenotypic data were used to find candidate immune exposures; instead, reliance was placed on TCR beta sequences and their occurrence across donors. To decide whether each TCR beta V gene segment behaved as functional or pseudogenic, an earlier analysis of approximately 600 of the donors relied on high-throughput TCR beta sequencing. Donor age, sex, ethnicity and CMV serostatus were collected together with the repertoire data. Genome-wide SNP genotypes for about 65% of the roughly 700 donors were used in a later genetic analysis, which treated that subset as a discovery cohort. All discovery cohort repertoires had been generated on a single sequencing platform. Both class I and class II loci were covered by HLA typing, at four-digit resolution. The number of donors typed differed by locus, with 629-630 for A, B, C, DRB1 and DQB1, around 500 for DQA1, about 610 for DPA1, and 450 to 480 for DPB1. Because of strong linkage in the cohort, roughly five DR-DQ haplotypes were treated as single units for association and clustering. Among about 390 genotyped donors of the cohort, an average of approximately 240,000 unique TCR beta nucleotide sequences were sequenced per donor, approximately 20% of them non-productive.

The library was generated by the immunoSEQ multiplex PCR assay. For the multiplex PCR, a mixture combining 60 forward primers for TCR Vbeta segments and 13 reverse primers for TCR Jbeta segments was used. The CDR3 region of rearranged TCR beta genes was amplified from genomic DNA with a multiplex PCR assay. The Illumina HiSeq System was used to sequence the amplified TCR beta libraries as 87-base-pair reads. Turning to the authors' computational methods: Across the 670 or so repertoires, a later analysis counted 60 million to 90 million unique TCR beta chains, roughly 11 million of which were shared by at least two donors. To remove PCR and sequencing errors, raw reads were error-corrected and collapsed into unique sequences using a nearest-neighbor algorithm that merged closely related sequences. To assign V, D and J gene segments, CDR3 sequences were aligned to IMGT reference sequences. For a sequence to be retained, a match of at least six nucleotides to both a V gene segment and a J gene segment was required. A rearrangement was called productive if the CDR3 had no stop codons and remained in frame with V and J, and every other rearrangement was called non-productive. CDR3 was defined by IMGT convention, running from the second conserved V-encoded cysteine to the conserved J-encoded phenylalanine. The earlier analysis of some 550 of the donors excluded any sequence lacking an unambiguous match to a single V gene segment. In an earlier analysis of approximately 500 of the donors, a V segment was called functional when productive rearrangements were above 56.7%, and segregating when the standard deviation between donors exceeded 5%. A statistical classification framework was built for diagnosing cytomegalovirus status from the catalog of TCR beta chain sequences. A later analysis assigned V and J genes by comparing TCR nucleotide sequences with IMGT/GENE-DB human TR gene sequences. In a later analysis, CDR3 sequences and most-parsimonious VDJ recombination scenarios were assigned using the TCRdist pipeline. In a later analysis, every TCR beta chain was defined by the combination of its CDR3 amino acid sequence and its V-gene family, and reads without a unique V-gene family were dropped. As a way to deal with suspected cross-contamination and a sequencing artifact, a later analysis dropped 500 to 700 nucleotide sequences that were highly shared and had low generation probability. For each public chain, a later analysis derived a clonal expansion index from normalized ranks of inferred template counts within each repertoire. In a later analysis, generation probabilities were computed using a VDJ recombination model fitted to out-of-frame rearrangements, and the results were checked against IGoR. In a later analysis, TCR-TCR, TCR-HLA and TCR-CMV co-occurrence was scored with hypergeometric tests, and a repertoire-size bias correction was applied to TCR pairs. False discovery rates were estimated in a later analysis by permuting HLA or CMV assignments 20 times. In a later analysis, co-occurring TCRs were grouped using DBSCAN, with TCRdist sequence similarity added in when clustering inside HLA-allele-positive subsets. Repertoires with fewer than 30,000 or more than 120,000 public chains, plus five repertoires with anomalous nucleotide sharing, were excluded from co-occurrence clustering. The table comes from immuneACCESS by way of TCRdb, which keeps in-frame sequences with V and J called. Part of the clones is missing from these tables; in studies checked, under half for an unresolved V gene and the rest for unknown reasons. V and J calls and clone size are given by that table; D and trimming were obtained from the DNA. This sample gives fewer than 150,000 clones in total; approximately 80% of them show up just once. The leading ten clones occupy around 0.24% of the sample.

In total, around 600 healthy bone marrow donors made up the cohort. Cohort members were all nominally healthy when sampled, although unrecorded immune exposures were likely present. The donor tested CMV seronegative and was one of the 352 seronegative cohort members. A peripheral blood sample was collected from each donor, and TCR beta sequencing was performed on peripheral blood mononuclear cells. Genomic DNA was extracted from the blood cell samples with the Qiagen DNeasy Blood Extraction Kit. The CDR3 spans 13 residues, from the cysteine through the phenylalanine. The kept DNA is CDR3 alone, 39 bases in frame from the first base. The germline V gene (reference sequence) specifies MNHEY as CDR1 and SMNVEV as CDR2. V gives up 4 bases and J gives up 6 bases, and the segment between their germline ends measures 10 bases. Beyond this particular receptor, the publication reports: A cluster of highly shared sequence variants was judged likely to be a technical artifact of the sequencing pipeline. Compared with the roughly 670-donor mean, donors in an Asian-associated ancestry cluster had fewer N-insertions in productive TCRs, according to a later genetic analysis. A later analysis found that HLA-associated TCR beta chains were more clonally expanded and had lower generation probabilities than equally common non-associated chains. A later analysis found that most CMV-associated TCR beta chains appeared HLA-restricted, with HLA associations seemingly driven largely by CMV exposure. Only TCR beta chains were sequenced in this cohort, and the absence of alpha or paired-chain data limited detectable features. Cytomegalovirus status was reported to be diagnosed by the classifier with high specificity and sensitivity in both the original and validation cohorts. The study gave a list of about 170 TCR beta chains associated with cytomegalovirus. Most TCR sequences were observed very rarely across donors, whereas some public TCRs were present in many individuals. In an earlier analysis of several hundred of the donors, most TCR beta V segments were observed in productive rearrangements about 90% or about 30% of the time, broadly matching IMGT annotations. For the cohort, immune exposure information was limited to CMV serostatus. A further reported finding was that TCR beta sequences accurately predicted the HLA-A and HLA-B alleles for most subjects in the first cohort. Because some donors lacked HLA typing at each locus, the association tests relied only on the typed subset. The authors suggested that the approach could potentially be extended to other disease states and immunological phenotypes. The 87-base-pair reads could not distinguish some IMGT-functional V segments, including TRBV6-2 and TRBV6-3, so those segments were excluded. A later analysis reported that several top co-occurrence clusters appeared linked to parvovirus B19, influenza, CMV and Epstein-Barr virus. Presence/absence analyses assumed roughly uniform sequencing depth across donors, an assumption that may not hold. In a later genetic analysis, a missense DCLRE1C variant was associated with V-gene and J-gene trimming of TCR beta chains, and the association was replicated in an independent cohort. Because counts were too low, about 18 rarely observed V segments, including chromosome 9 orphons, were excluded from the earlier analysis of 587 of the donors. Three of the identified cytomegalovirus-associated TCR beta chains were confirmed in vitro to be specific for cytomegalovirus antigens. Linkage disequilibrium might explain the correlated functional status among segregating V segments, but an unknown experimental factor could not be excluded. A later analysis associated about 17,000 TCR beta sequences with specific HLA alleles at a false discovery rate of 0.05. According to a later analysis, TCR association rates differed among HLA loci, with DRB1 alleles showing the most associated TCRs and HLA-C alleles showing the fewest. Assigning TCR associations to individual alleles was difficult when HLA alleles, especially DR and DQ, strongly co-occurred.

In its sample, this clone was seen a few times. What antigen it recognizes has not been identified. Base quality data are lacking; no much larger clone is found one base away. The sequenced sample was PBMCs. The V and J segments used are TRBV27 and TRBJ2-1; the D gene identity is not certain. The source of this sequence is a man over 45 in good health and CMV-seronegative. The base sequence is TGTGCCAGCAGTTCCCCGCCCGGCAATGAGCAGTTCTTC. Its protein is CASSSPPGNEQFF.